This T cell receptor (beta chain) was documented in a study of CD8 T cells in Susac syndrome. Trimming stripped 6 bases from V and 7 bases from J, with 19 bases between. The length of the CDR3 is 16 residues. Germline V CDR1 and CDR2: MNHEY, SMNVEV (reference sequence). RNA, at about 0.45 to 1 ug, was reverse transcribed with random hexamers. TCRdb re-called the immunoSEQ multiplex PCR reads with MiXCR, one entry per CDR3 protein. The sample holds roughly 140,000 distinct CDR3 sequences, around 95% seen once. As to this clonotype: Its target is not known.

Overall study results and limits: The study admitted that it had a relatively small number of individuals in its TCR sequencing and HLA analysis.

CD8+ and CD4+ T cells circulating in blood were sequenced for TCR beta. The clonotype comes from a human donor with multiple sclerosis. The chain has TRBV27 and TRBJ1-6; D gene uncertain. The specimen sequenced was CD8+ T cells from PBMCs. This CDR3 reads CASSLQFPNLNSPLHF. In nucleotides, the CDR3 is TGTGCCAGCAGCCTACAGTTCCCCAACCTAAATTCACCCCTCCACTTT.